Detailed here is one TCR beta chain. The CDR3 is 16 residues long. With 3 bases removed from V and 7 bases from J, the gap between germline ends came to 18 bases. Germline CDR1 is SEHNR and CDR2 is FQNEAQ (reference sequence). This entry is derived from a study of blood T cell repertoires in COVID-19. Sequenced by immunoSEQ multiplex PCR; TCRdb stores in-frame clones only, minus some. The sample lists approximately 40,000 clones, 70% to 90% occurring once. V is TRBV7-9 and J is TRBJ1-4; D might be TRBD1 (6 bases). The sequencing sample was made of peripheral blood. This clonotype was obtained from a man aged 55 to 70 with COVID-19, enrolled during active disease. DNA for the CDR3: TGTGCCAGCAGCTTTCGAGGGGGGGCGATTGGTGAAAAACTGTTTTTT. This encodes CASSFRGGAIGEKLFF.